Here is one TCR beta chain with its context. The study drew its donors from healthy HIV-negative adults without recent acute infections or vaccinations. This specimen comes from a study of shared clonotypes between healthy human individuals. The germline CDR1 and CDR2 sequences are MNHNS and SASEGT. J gave up 0 bases and V 7 bases, and 4 bases lay outside the gene matches. This CDR3 is 15 amino acids long. TCRdb's table, derived via immunoSEQ multiplex PCR, lists solely in-frame clones and lacks some. Of roughly 1.5 million clones listed, approximately 98% are singletons. The sample consisted of naive CD4+ T cells sorted from blood. Subset here: CD45RA+ positively selected. This TCR derives from a man aged 25-45 years in good health. The rearrangement joins TRBV6-1 to TRBJ1-5; TRBD1 matches 9 bases. The CDR3 nucleotides read TGTGCCAGCATCCGGACAGGGGCTAGCAATCAGCCCCAGCATTTT. Protein sequence: CASIRTGASNQPQHF.